The next 3 T cell receptor beta chains were all read from a single sample in a study of blood T cell repertoires in COVID-19. Sequencing was performed with immunoSEQ multiplex PCR; in TCRdb, only in-frame clones are kept and a portion is missing. This repertoire shows approximately 150,000 clones, over 80% found once; its top ten account for about 5.2%. Sequenced sample: PBMCs or T cells enriched from blood (not recorded which). The receptor set was obtained from a man between 65 and 85 years old who had been exposed to COVID-19.

The chain employs TRBV29-1 and TRBJ1-3; D is ambiguous. The V end was cut by 3 bases, the J end by 3 bases, with 3 bases between. Per germline, CDR1 SQVTM and CDR2 ANQGSEA. The CDR3 sequence is 11 residues long. CDR3 sequence (DNA): TGCAGCGTTGATATTGGAAACACCATATATTTT. Its translation is CSVDIGNTIYF.

This chain links TRBV5-1 with TRBJ1-2; weak D call: TRBD1 (6 bases). Germline V gene data show CDR1 as SGHRS and CDR2 as YFSETQ. Deletions cut 4 bases from V and 4 bases from J, with 14 bases between. The CDR3 runs to 14 residues. The CDR3 sequence is CASSEQGPVYGYTF. In DNA form, the CDR3 reads TGCGCCAGCAGCGAACAGGGCCCGGTCTATGGCTACACCTTC.

This rearrangement joins TRBV28 to TRBJ2-1, with 11 positions matching TRBD2. The CDR3 covers 15 residues. Germline lookup yields CDR1 MDHEN and CDR2 SYDVKM. J gave up 7 bases and V 6 bases, and 8 bases lay outside the gene matches. The CDR3 here is CASRLLAGAENEQFF. The CDR3 region has the DNA TGTGCCAGCAGATTACTAGCGGGAGCAGAAAATGAGCAGTTCTTC.